The 6 T cell receptor beta chains below were found in one sample sequenced in a study of cytomegalovirus exposure and HLA in healthy donors. The PCR ran on 60 Vbeta and 13 Jbeta primers. Libraries were prepared by immunoSEQ multiplex PCR; TCRdb keeps only in-frame clonotypes and omits some of them. The repertoire includes 150,000 to 170,000 clones, roughly 74% of them detected once, and about 2.8% sits in the top ten. Sequencing was carried out using PBMCs. Receptors originate from a man between 18 and 29 years old in good health and CMV-seronegative.

This chain uses TRBV2 with TRBJ1-5, with 8 bases aligning to TRBD1. This CDR3 is built from 16 residues. CDR1 SNHLY and CDR2 FYNNEI come from the germline V gene. The J segment lost 2 bases and the V segment lost 0 bases, leaving 3 bases of the junction unmatched. CDR3 in amino acids: CASSEAPGGGNQPQHF. The CDR3 coding sequence is TGTGCCAGCAGTGAAGCCCCAGGGGGCGGCAATCAGCCCCAGCATTTT.

V is TRBV6-1 and J is TRBJ1-5; unclear D gene. This CDR3 comprises 14 residues. CDR1 MNHNS and CDR2 SASEGT come from the germline V gene. The V gene lost 8 bases and the J gene lost 0 bases, with 11 bases spanning the gap. CDR3 protein: CASPKTVSNQPQHF. The CDR3 DNA sequence: TGTGCCAGCCCTAAGACTGTTAGCAATCAGCCCCAGCATTTT.

The J gene is TRBJ2-7, the V gene TRBV6-5; D ambiguous. V was pared by 8 bases and J by 2 bases, with 16 bases between. The CDR3 runs to 14 residues. From germline, CDR1 is MNHEY and CDR2 SVGAGI. The CDR3: CASLEAVPPYEQYF. The CDR3 region has the DNA TGTGCCAGCCTCGAGGCCGTGCCTCCCTACGAGCAGTACTTC.

The chain combines TRBV19 with TRBJ2-2; the D gene is possibly TRBD1 (6 bases). CDR1 is LNHDA, CDR2 SQIVND, per germline (reference sequence). Trimming left V 4 bases short and J 6 bases short, with 9 bases between. CDR3 size: 13 residues. Here the CDR3 reads CASSTGVAGELFF. CDR3 in DNA: TGTGCCAGTAGTACAGGGGTTGCCGGGGAGCTGTTTTTT.

This clone appeared a single time. The genes are TRBV6-5 and TRBJ1-6; D gene ambiguous. The CDR3 runs to 16 residues. Germline loops: CDR1 MNHEY, CDR2 SVGAGI. Trimming left V 0 bases short and J 2 bases short, with 8 bases between. The CDR3 DNA reads TGTGCCAGCAGTTACTCCACAGTCCCCTATAATTCACCCCTCCACTTT. Amino acids: CASSYSTVPYNSPLHF.

The sample holds one count of this clone. V gene TRBV4-1 combines with J gene TRBJ1-1; a weak D match, TRBD1 (5 bases). With 2 bases removed from V and 3 bases from J, the gap between germline ends came to 10 bases. The germline gives CDR1 MGHRA, CDR2 YSYEKL. The CDR3 loop spans 14 amino acids. CDR3 coding DNA: TGCGCCAGCAGCCAACTAATCAGGGACACTGAAGCTTTCTTT. Translating it yields CASSQLIRDTEAFF.